This T cell receptor beta chain was recorded in a study of graft-versus-host responses after intestinal transplantation. Study as a whole: Every recipient had anti-thymocyte globulin induction and roughly 3 years of tacrolimus plus steroids. General study points: Subjects displaying graft-donor T cell macrochimerism possessed elevated graft-versus-host to host-versus-graft clonal ratios inside allografts.

The data were produced by immunoSEQ multiplex PCR, yet TCRdb's version contains in-frame clones alone and is incomplete. The repertoire holds about 120,000 clones, 90% seen once, with over 0.15% in the top ten. This clone was recorded a few times. The antigen is unknown. CDR3 size: 16 residues. Germline CDR1 MDHEN, CDR2 SYDVKM. V lost 1 base to trimming and J lost 5 bases; unmatched junction nucleotides: 5. Sequencing used unstimulated CD4+ T cells sorted from spleen or lymph node cells, obtained before intestinal transplant. The chain carries TRBV28 and TRBJ1-6; 7 bases match TRBD1. This clonotype originated in a human donor who received an intestinal transplant. This chain's CDR3 is CASSLYPGQHNSPLHF. As DNA, the CDR3 is TGTGCCAGCAGTTTATATCCGGGACAGCATAATTCACCCCTCCACTTT. The full variable domain, completed using reference TRBV28 and TRBJ1-6, is DVKVTQSSRYLVKRTGEKVFLECVQDMDHENMFWYRQDPGLGLRLIYFSYDVKMKEKGDIPEGYSVSREKKERFSLILESASTNQTSMYLCASSLYPGQHNSPLHFGNGTRLTVT.